This TCR beta chain is drawn from a study of cytomegalovirus exposure and HLA in healthy donors (dated by TCRdb to 2016 to 2017). Study-level background: An earlier analysis of 587 of the donors reported 250 to 350 Gb of sequence data and some 110 million unique TCR beta sequences obtained from 180 million or so T cells. An early release that covered several hundred HLA-typed donors contained around 330 gigabases of sequencing data and tens of millions of unique TCR sequences. Among the roughly 390 genotyped donors, roughly 80% belonged to the genetic ancestry cluster associated with self-reported Caucasian donors. The study aimed to test whether signatures of past pathogen exposure could be identified by cataloging public T cell receptors. Using immunosequencing, the study profiled T cell repertoires from about 610 subjects and related those repertoires to cytomegalovirus serostatus. In addition to the first cohort of roughly 700 subjects, a separate validation cohort of about 120 different subjects was used. The study combined high-throughput TCR immunosequencing, statistical association of individual TCRs with disease status, and machine learning to predict cytomegalovirus infection status. A later analysis re-analyzed previously published TCR beta repertoires from approximately 700 donors and added high-resolution HLA genotyping to study TCR occurrence patterns. The later analysis used no new phenotypic data to find candidate immune exposures, relying instead on TCR beta sequences and their occurrence across donors. In an earlier analysis of roughly 540 of the donors, high-throughput TCR beta sequencing was used to judge whether each TCR beta V gene segment behaved as functional or pseudogenic. Donor age, sex, ethnicity and CMV serostatus were collected together with the repertoire data. A later genetic analysis took genome-wide SNP genotypes for about 55% of the 666 donors and used that subset as a discovery cohort. All discovery cohort repertoires had been generated using a single sequencing platform. HLA typing covered class I and class II loci at four-digit resolution. The number of typed donors differed by locus: about 629-630 for A, B, C, DRB1 and DQB1; 500 to 550 for DQA1; 606 for DPA1; and some 470 for DPB1. A handful of DR-DQ haplotypes were handled as single units for association and clustering because linkage in the cohort was strong. On average, about 240,000 unique TCR beta nucleotide sequences were sequenced per donor among a few hundred genotyped donors of the cohort, with around 19% of those sequences being non-productive.

CDR1 is given as SEHNR and CDR2 as FQNEAQ, both from the germline V gene (reference sequence). Measured from the cysteine to the phenylalanine, the CDR3 is 14 residues long. Only CDR3 DNA remains: 42 bases, in frame from the first base. Cut back by 4 bases and 8 bases, the V and J ends lie 12 bases apart. Libraries were made using the immunoSEQ multiplex PCR assay. For the multiplex PCR, a mixture combining 60 forward primers for TCR Vbeta segments and 13 reverse primers for TCR Jbeta segments was used. The CDR3 region of rearranged TCR beta genes was amplified from genomic DNA with a multiplex PCR assay. Amplified TCR beta libraries were sequenced as 87-base-pair reads on the Illumina HiSeq System. The source study handled its data this way. In a later analysis, some 80 million unique TCR beta chains were counted across the 690 or so repertoires, and around 10 million of these chains were shared by at least two donors. A nearest-neighbor algorithm error-corrected the raw reads and collapsed the reads into unique sequences, merging closely related sequences to remove PCR and sequencing errors. CDR3 sequences were aligned to IMGT reference sequences to assign V, D and J gene segments. Each retained sequence needed at least a six-nucleotide match to both a V gene segment and a J gene segment. Rearrangements were called productive when the CDR3 lacked stop codons and stayed in frame with V and J; all others were non-productive. CDR3 was defined according to IMGT convention as the region running from the second conserved V-encoded cysteine to the conserved J-encoded phenylalanine. The earlier analysis of about 640 of the donors excluded any sequence lacking an unambiguous match to a single V gene segment. In an earlier analysis of several hundred of the donors, V segments were called functional above 56.7% productive rearrangements and were called segregating when the between-donor standard deviation exceeded 5%. To diagnose cytomegalovirus status from the catalog of TCR beta chain sequences, a statistical classification framework was built. A later analysis assigned V and J genes by comparing TCR nucleotide sequences with IMGT/GENE-DB human TR gene sequences. The TCRdist pipeline was used in a later analysis to assign CDR3 sequences and most-parsimonious VDJ recombination scenarios. In a later analysis, every TCR beta chain was defined by the combination of its CDR3 amino acid sequence and its V-gene family, and reads without a unique V-gene family were dropped. As a way to deal with suspected cross-contamination and a sequencing artifact, a later analysis dropped 450 to 700 nucleotide sequences that were highly shared and had low generation probability. A later analysis calculated a clonal expansion index for each public chain from normalized within-repertoire ranks of inferred template counts. Generation probabilities in a later analysis came from a VDJ recombination model fitted to out-of-frame rearrangements, and those results were checked against IGoR. In a later analysis, hypergeometric tests were used to score TCR-TCR, TCR-HLA and TCR-CMV co-occurrence, with a repertoire-size bias correction applied to TCR pairs. To estimate false discovery rates, a later analysis permuted the HLA or CMV assignments 20 times. In a later analysis, co-occurring TCRs were grouped using DBSCAN, and TCRdist sequence similarity was added for clustering within HLA-allele-positive subsets. Repertoires with fewer than 30,000 or more than 120,000 public chains were left out of co-occurrence clustering, as were a handful of repertoires with anomalous nucleotide sharing. TCRdb limited this immuneACCESS table to in-frame rearrangements with V and J called. A share of clones is missing; checked studies link under half to unresolved V genes, and the rest is unexplained. V and J calls and clone size are given by that table; D and trimming were obtained from the DNA. Here the sample has some 150,000 clones; roughly 84% occur a single time. Of the sample, less than 2% is held by the ten largest clones.

In total, roughly 670 healthy bone marrow donors made up the cohort. At the time of sampling, every cohort member was nominally healthy, though immune exposures that went unrecorded were likely present. The donor tested CMV seronegative, placing the donor among the approximately 360 seronegative members of the cohort. A peripheral blood sample was provided by each donor, and peripheral blood mononuclear cells were used for TCR beta sequencing. Genomic DNA extraction from the blood cell samples was performed with the Qiagen DNeasy Blood Extraction Kit. Concerning this clone: Its antigen specificity is not known. The sample holds no much larger clone one base away, and base qualities are not on file.

The paper as a whole reports these results and caveats: In a later genetic analysis, fewer N-insertions in productive TCRs were reported among donors in an Asian-associated ancestry cluster than the approximately 670-donor mean. Cytomegalovirus status was reported to be diagnosed by the classifier with high specificity and sensitivity in both the original and validation cohorts. The study gave a list of 150 to 200 TCR beta chains associated with cytomegalovirus. Assigning TCR associations to individual alleles was difficult when HLA alleles, especially DR and DQ, strongly co-occurred. The earlier analysis of 450 to 700 of the donors excluded some 15 rarely observed V segments, including chromosome 9 orphons, because counts were too low. A few of the identified cytomegalovirus-associated TCR beta chains were confirmed in vitro to be specific for cytomegalovirus antigens. The cohort was sequenced for TCR beta chains only, and without alpha or paired-chain data the features that could be detected were limited. According to a later analysis, parvovirus B19, influenza, CMV and Epstein-Barr virus appeared linked to several top co-occurrence clusters. The only immune exposure information available for the cohort was CMV serostatus. Because HLA typing was unavailable for some donors at each locus, only the typed subset was used in association tests. An earlier analysis of approximately 530 of the donors showed that most TCR beta V segments appeared in productive rearrangements either about 87% or about 30% of the time, which broadly matched IMGT annotations. A group of highly shared sequence variants was considered likely to be a technical artifact of the sequencing pipeline. A later analysis found that most CMV-associated TCR beta chains appeared HLA-restricted, with HLA associations seemingly driven largely by CMV exposure. A further reported finding was that TCR beta sequences accurately predicted the HLA-A and HLA-B alleles for most subjects in the first cohort. Most TCR sequences were seen in very few donors, while some public TCRs were found in many individuals. The presence/absence analyses assumed that sequencing depth was roughly uniform across donors, and that assumption may not be true. A later analysis found that HLA-associated TCR beta chains were more clonally expanded and had lower generation probabilities than equally common non-associated chains. A later analysis found that TCR association rates varied across HLA loci, with DRB1 alleles showing the most associated TCRs and HLA-C alleles the fewest. Correlated functional status among segregating V segments might reflect linkage disequilibrium, but an unknown experimental factor could not be ruled out. The authors suggested that the approach could potentially be extended to other disease states and immunological phenotypes. Some IMGT-functional V segments, including TRBV6-2 and TRBV6-3, could not be distinguished by the 87-base-pair reads and were therefore excluded. A later genetic analysis associated a missense DCLRE1C variant with V-gene and J-gene trimming of TCR beta chains, and an independent cohort replicated the association. In a later analysis, 16,951 TCR beta sequences were associated with specific HLA alleles at a false discovery rate of 0.05.

The source is a male donor in good health and CMV-seronegative. The chain joins TRBV7-9 to TRBJ1-6; a tentative D match to TRBD1 spans 5 bases. The material sequenced was PBMCs. The DNA sequence is as follows: TGTGCCAGCAGCTACACAGGAGGGCATTCACCCCTCCACTTT. Its protein is CASSYTGGHSPLHF. The full variable domain, completed from the reference TRBV7-9 and TRBJ1-6 proteins outside the CDR3, reads DTGVSQNPRHKITKRGQNVTFRCDPISEHNRLYWYRQTLGQGPEFLTYFQNEAQLEKSRLLSDRFSAERPKGSFSTLEIQRTEQGDSAMYLCASSYTGGHSPLHFGNGTRLTVT.